This is a list of T cell receptor beta chains from one sample in a study of cytomegalovirus exposure and HLA in healthy donors. Repertoires were generated with immunoSEQ multiplex PCR, while TCRdb's copy carries only in-frame clones and drops some. The table records about 120,000 clones, around 60% of them present only once. The sample comprised PBMCs. The receptor set was obtained from a middle-aged man in good health and CMV-seropositive. Both conserved end residues are part of each CDR3. The D gene is left open where the match is weak. Clone sizes are given selectively: once, few, many, or a class where the clone is expanded.

j_call | v_call | d_call | clone_size | cdr3_aa | cdr3_nt
TRBJ2-3 | TRBV2 | TRBD2 | . | CASGVAGVDTQYF | TGTGCCAGCGGAGTCGCGGGGGTGGATACGCAGTATTTT
TRBJ1-2 | TRBV5-1 | TRBD1 | . | CASSARTGLANYGYTF | TGCGCCAGCAGCGCTCGGACAGGGCTCGCTAACTATGGCTACACCTTC
TRBJ2-3 | TRBV30 | TRBD1 | . | CAWSRRTGGTDTQYF | TGTGCCTGGAGCCGAAGGACAGGGGGCACAGATACGCAGTATTTT
TRBJ2-3 | TRBV6-1 | . | few | CASSEFPVTDTQYF | TGTGCCAGCAGTGAATTTCCGGTCACAGATACGCAGTATTTT
TRBJ2-2 | TRBV5-6 | TRBD2 | . | CASSLFQRGGQSTGELFF | TGTGCCAGCAGCTTGTTTCAGCGGGGGGGCCAGAGCACCGGGGAGCTGTTTTTT
TRBJ1-2 | TRBV9 | TRBD1 | . | CASSVDRGGKNGYTF | TGTGCCAGCAGCGTAGACAGGGGAGGAAAGAATGGCTACACCTTC
TRBJ2-7 | TRBV5-4 | TRBD1 | . | CASRPRQGTYEQYF | TGTGCCAGCAGACCTAGACAGGGCACCTACGAGCAGTACTTC
TRBJ2-4 | TRBV27 | . | . | CASSLGSILAKNIQYF | TGTGCCAGCAGTCTAGGGAGCATTCTAGCCAAAAACATTCAGTACTTC
TRBJ1-1 | TRBV28 | . | few | CASSWGGNTEAFF | TGTGCCAGCAGTTGGGGGGGGAACACTGAAGCTTTCTTT
TRBJ2-4 | TRBV28 | TRBD1 | . | CASSEDRGGKNIQYF | TGTGCCAGCAGTGAGGACAGGGGAGGCAAAAACATTCAGTACTTC
TRBJ1-1 | TRBV18 | . | . | CASSPRILSGDTEAFF | TGTGCCAGCTCACCACGTATCTTGTCGGGAGACACTGAAGCTTTCTTT
TRBJ1-2 | TRBV6-6 | TRBD1 | few | CAAKWTGIIYTF | TGTGCCGCCAAATGGACAGGGATAATCTACACCTTC
TRBJ2-7 | TRBV6-5 | . | . | CASSYDSGVFAYEQYF | TGTGCCAGCAGTTACGACTCAGGGGTCTTTGCCTACGAGCAGTACTTC
TRBJ2-7 | TRBV7-9 | TRBD2 | few | CASSKPGTSSLREQYF | TGTGCCAGCAGCAAGCCCGGGACTAGCAGCCTTCGGGAGCAGTACTTC
TRBJ2-5 | TRBV9 | . | few | CASSLVAGLGETQYF | TGTGCCAGCAGCCTTGTAGCAGGGTTGGGGGAGACCCAGTACTTC
TRBJ1-5 | TRBV10-3 | . | . | CAISEFPQGQPQHF | TGTGCCATCAGTGAGTTTCCCCAGGGGCAGCCCCAGCATTTT
TRBJ1-1 | TRBV6-1 | . | . | CASSESDTEAFF | TGTGCCAGCAGTGAATCGGACACTGAAGCTTTCTTT
TRBJ2-7 | TRBV10-1 | TRBD1 | . | CASSAFRPGTASSYEQYF | TGCGCCAGCAGTGCGTTTCGACCCGGGACAGCATCATCCTACGAGCAGTACTTC
TRBJ2-5 | TRBV6-6 | TRBD2 | few | CASSWTSGGQETQYF | TGTGCCAGCAGTTGGACTAGCGGGGGACAAGAGACCCAGTACTTC
TRBJ1-3 | TRBV9 | . | few | CASRKEGSSGNTIYF | TGTGCCAGCAGGAAAGAGGGTAGCTCTGGAAACACCATATATTTT
TRBJ1-4 | TRBV19 | TRBD1 | . | CASSIPWDRGGEEKLFF | TGTGCCAGTAGTATACCATGGGACAGGGGCGGGGAGGAAAAACTGTTTTTT
TRBJ1-6 | TRBV6-5 | . | . | CASSYDERGNSPLHF | TGTGCCAGCAGTTACGATGAAAGGGGAAATTCACCCCTCCACTTT
TRBJ2-5 | TRBV13 | . | . | CASSFTGLLSGTQYF | TGTGCCAGCAGCTTCACGGGACTCTTATCGGGGACCCAGTACTTC
TRBJ1-2 | TRBV19 | . | few | CASSIVKGLGGYTF | TGTGCCAGTAGTATCGTCAAGGGGCTTGGAGGCTACACCTTC
TRBJ2-7 | TRBV2 | TRBD2 | . | CASRPTSGGSGEQYF | TGTGCCAGCAGGCCGACTAGCGGGGGATCGGGGGAGCAGTACTTC
TRBJ1-4 | TRBV4-3 | . | . | CASSQRRNEKLFF | TGCGCCAGCAGCCAACGGCGGAATGAAAAACTGTTTTTT
TRBJ1-5 | TRBV9 | TRBD1 | . | CASSVGQGGQPQHF | TGTGCCAGCAGCGTGGGACAGGGAGGTCAGCCCCAGCATTTT
TRBJ2-3 | TRBV27 | TRBD1 | . | CASSPRQGSTDTQYF | TGTGCCAGCAGTCCACGACAGGGGAGCACAGATACGCAGTATTTT
TRBJ1-2 | TRBV19 | . | once | CASTTRLDTDYGYTF | TGTGCCAGTACAACGCGGCTGGACACCGACTATGGCTACACCTTC
TRBJ2-7 | TRBV21-1 | . | . | CASTSCWGVETYEQYF | TGTGCCAGCACCTCCTGTTGGGGAGTGGAAACCTACGAGCAGTACTTC
TRBJ2-7 | TRBV5-4 | . | . | CASSDTGREQYF | TGTGCCAGCAGCGATACAGGGCGCGAGCAGTACTTC
TRBJ2-7 | TRBV27 | . | few | CASSLTYRDTYEQYF | TGTGCCAGCAGTCTGACCTACCGGGACACCTACGAGCAGTACTTC
TRBJ1-4 | TRBV7-3 | TRBD1 | . | CASSLRVTGVWEKLFF | TGTGCCAGCAGCTTAAGGGTGACAGGGGTTTGGGAAAAACTGTTTTTT
TRBJ1-5 | TRBV4-2 | TRBD1 | few | CASSLGTGEYQPQHF | TGTGCCAGCAGCCTCGGGACAGGGGAATATCAGCCCCAGCATTTT
TRBJ1-1 | TRBV6-6 | . | . | CASSYQGRDTEAFF | TGTGCCAGCAGTTATCAGGGCCGGGACACTGAAGCTTTCTTT
TRBJ2-2 | TRBV10-3 | TRBD1 | . | CAITASQGLVGELFF | TGTGCCATCACCGCCTCACAGGGGCTGGTCGGGGAGCTGTTTTTT
TRBJ2-1 | TRBV5-1 | TRBD2 | . | CASSLGLAGANEQFF | TGCGCCAGCAGCTTGGGGCTAGCGGGAGCCAATGAGCAGTTCTTC
TRBJ2-3 | TRBV7-6 | . | . | CASSLGFGDTQYF | TGTGCCAGCAGCTTAGGGTTTGGCGATACGCAGTATTTT
TRBJ2-7 | TRBV27 | . | . | CASSLDSIGEQYF | TGTGCCAGCAGTTTAGACAGCATCGGCGAGCAGTACTTC
TRBJ2-7 | TRBV2 | . | . | CASAANFAYEQYF | TGTGCCAGCGCGGCGAATTTTGCCTACGAGCAGTACTTC
TRBJ2-3 | TRBV6-5 | . | . | CASSYRRVLKDTQYF | TGTGCCAGCAGTTACCGGAGGGTACTAAAAGATACGCAGTATTTT
TRBJ2-7 | TRBV18 | TRBD2 | . | CASSQGTSGASSYEQYF | TGTGCCAGCTCCCAAGGGACTAGCGGGGCGAGCTCCTACGAGCAGTACTTC
TRBJ2-5 | TRBV9 | . | . | CASSVGLGRWGTQYF | TGTGCCAGCAGCGTAGGGTTGGGGCGATGGGGGACCCAGTACTTC
TRBJ2-2 | TRBV18 | TRBD2 | many | CASSPPFSGRVAGELFF | TGTGCCAGCTCACCACCCTTTAGCGGGAGAGTGGCCGGGGAGCTGTTTTTT
TRBJ1-2 | TRBV4-2 | TRBD1 | . | CAISSGTGTGWGYGYTF | TGTGCCATCTCCTCGGGGACAGGGACAGGTTGGGGCTATGGCTACACCTTC
TRBJ2-2 | TRBV11-2 | TRBD2 | . | CASSLETSGSFFEAGELFF | TGTGCCAGCAGCTTAGAGACTAGCGGGAGCTTTTTTGAGGCCGGGGAGCTGTTTTTT
TRBJ2-7 | TRBV4-1 | TRBD2 | . | CASSQTSGSSYEQYF | TGCGCCAGCAGCCAAACTAGCGGAAGCTCCTACGAGCAGTACTTC
TRBJ2-1 | TRBV6-6 | . | . | CASSYVARNEQFF | TGTGCCAGCAGTTACGTGGCGAGGAATGAGCAGTTCTTC